This TCR beta chain was sequenced during a study of chemoradiotherapy in HPV16-positive cancers. About this clone: Its antigen is still unknown.

Study-level points and caveats: HPV-specific T cells were functionally defined from only two HPV16-positive patients.

Some clones are missing from TCRdb's copy, which holds only in-frame ones; the method was immunoSEQ multiplex PCR. The sample carries tens of thousands of clones, roughly 92% recorded once. Repertoires were sampled repeatedly during chemoradiotherapy. This CDR3 is built from 15 residues. V lost 3 bases, J lost 6 bases, and 8 bases stayed unmatched. Germline CDR1 reads LNHDA; CDR2 reads SQIVND (reference sequence). The source is a human donor with HPV-associated anogenital cancer. The genes are TRBV19 and TRBJ1-5; 7 positions match TRBD1. Material: blood, obtained from a patient who underwent chemoradiotherapy. CDR3 protein: CASSIGTVTLQPQHF. CDR3 nucleotides: TGTGCCAGTAGTATTGGGACAGTCACTCTTCAGCCCCAGCATTTT.